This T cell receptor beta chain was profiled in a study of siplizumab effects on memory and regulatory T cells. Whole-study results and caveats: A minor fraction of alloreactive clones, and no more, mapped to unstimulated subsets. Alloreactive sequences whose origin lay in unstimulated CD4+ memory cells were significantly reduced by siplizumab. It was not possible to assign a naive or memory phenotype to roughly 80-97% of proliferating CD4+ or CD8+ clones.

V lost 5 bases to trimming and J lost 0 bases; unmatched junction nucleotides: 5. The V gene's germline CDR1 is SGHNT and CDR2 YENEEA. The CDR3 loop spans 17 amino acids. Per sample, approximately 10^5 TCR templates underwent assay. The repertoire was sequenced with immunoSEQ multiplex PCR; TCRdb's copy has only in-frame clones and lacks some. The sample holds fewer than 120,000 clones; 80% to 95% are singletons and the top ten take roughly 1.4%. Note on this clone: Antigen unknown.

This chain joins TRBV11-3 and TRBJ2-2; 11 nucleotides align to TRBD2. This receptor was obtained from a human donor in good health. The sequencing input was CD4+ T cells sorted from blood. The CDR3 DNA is TGTGCCAGCAGCCGCGGGACTAGCGGAACGAACACCGGGGAGCTGTTTTTT. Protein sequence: CASSRGTSGTNTGELFF.